Shown below are 16 T cell receptor beta chains from a single sample sequenced in a study of cytomegalovirus exposure and HLA in healthy donors. The repertoire was sequenced with immunoSEQ multiplex PCR; TCRdb's copy has only in-frame clones and lacks some. The sample carries a few hundred thousand clones, 90% recorded once. Source material: PBMCs. These receptors were obtained from a woman aged 18-29 years in good health and CMV-seronegative.

This clone was seen just once. V gene TRBV5-1 combines with J gene TRBJ2-7; 12 nucleotides agree with TRBD2. The CDR3 extends over 16 amino acids. Germline V CDR1 and CDR2: SGHRS, YFSETQ. Trimming at V came to 0 bases and at J to 0 bases, leaving 1 base not matched to a gene. The CDR3 region has the DNA TGCGCCAGCAGCTTGGGGACTAGCGGGGTCTCCTACGAGCAGTACTTC. It encodes CASSLGTSGVSYEQYF.

The gene calls are TRBV9 and TRBJ2-4; tentative D call: TRBD1 (6 bases). V was pared by 0 bases and J by 7 bases, with 14 bases between. The germline V gene encodes CDR1 SGDLS and CDR2 YYNGEE. The CDR3 consists of 15 residues. CDR3 in amino acids: CASSVGSGALNIQYF. In nucleotides, the CDR3 is TGTGCCAGCAGCGTAGGATCAGGGGCCCTCAACATTCAGTACTTC.

The V and J genes are TRBV15 and TRBJ1-5; D gene ambiguous. Trimming took 0 bases from V and 3 from J, leaving 9 bases between them. The germline CDR1 and CDR2 sequences are LNHNV and YYDKDF (reference sequence). The CDR3 consists of 15 residues. CDR3 region: CATSRERQNNQPQHF. In DNA, the CDR3 is TGTGCCACCAGCAGAGAAAGACAAAACAATCAGCCCCAGCATTTT.

This clone was detected only once. This chain joins TRBV4-1 and TRBJ2-2, with 11 bases aligning to TRBD1. CDR1 is MGHRA and CDR2 is YSYEKL in the germline V gene. This CDR3 is built from 18 residues. The V segment lost 0 bases and the J segment 5 bases; nucleotides outside the gene matches: 8. The chain's CDR3 is CASSQDYHRDRGTGELFF. For the CDR3, the DNA is TGCGCCAGCAGCCAAGATTATCATAGGGACAGGGGGACCGGGGAGCTGTTTTTT.

V and J are TRBV28 and TRBJ1-4, with D perhaps TRBD1 (6 bases). The CDR3 is made up of 15 amino acids. Looked up from germline, CDR1 is MDHEN and CDR2 is SYDVKM. The V gene lost 4 bases and the J gene lost 5 bases, with 14 bases spanning the gap. CDR3 region: CASSSRTEKNEKLFF. The CDR3 DNA follows: TGTGCCAGCAGTTCCCGGACAGAGAAGAATGAAAAACTGTTTTTT.

The chain employs TRBV5-6 and TRBJ1-4, with D perhaps matching TRBD1 (6 bases). V dropped 1 base and J dropped 2 bases, with 9 bases sitting between them. From germline, CDR1 is SGHDT and CDR2 YYEEEE. This CDR3 is built from 15 residues. The CDR3 DNA reads TGTGCCAGCAGCTTGTTGGGGGCGACTAATGAAAAACTGTTTTTT. Encoded protein: CASSLLGATNEKLFF.

The CDR3 here is CASSDPGSNSPLHF. Here the CDR3 DNA reads TGTGCCAGCAGTGACCCAGGATCAAATTCACCCCTCCACTTT. The genes are TRBV6-4 and TRBJ1-6; D gene unclear. This CDR3 spans 14 amino acids. Germline V gene lookup returns CDR1 MRHNA and CDR2 SNTAGT. V was cut by 2 bases and J by 7 bases, with 9 bases left in between.

This clone was recorded only once. The J gene is TRBJ1-2, the V gene TRBV27, with D perhaps TRBD1 (5 bases). V was trimmed by 7 bases and J by 8 bases, leaving 17 bases between them. This CDR3 has 13 amino acids. From germline, CDR1 is MNHEY and CDR2 SMNVEV (reference sequence). CDR3: CASKAGLLLGYTF. CDR3 bases: TGTGCCAGCAAGGCAGGGCTCCTCCTGGGCTACACCTTC.

The chain recombines TRBV10-3 with TRBJ2-3; 7 positions match TRBD1. CDR1 ENHRY and CDR2 SYGVKD come from the germline V gene. V lost 6 bases and J lost 4; bases outside the gene matches: 4. The CDR3 has 13 amino acids. The CDR3 protein is CAIRPDRADTQYF. DNA for the CDR3: TGTGCCATCAGACCCGACAGGGCAGATACGCAGTATTTT.

The genes are TRBV6-6 and TRBJ2-7, with 7 bases lining up with TRBD2. Trimming took 6 bases from V and 7 from J; bases not matched to a gene: 0. Germline values: CDR1 MNHNY, CDR2 SVGAGI (reference sequence). The CDR3 loop spans 10 amino acids. CDR3 sequence reads: CASSGGEQYF. CDR3 DNA sequence: TGTGCCAGCAGCGGGGGGGAGCAGTACTTC.

The chain has TRBV5-1 and TRBJ1-2, with TRBD1 as a possible D gene (6 bases). The CDR3 runs to 18 residues. Germline V gene sequence: CDR1 SGHRS, CDR2 YFSETQ. Trimming stripped 0 bases from V and 4 bases from J, with 22 bases between. In DNA, the CDR3 is TGCGCCAGCAGCTTGGGCCTTGGAAACTTGAGGACAGTCTATGGCTACACCTTC. This gives the protein CASSLGLGNLRTVYGYTF.

This rearrangement joins TRBV4-3 to TRBJ2-2; 12 nucleotides match TRBD2. The CDR3 covers 14 residues. Trimming cost V 6 bases and J 5 bases; bases outside gene matches: 1. CDR1 and CDR2 (germline): LGHNA, YSLEER. For the CDR3, the DNA is TGCGCCAGCAGACTAGCGGGGGGTACCGGGGAGCTGTTTTTT. Translated: CASRLAGGTGELFF.

The chain uses TRBV9 and TRBJ2-1; 8 bases are a match to TRBD2. CDR1 is SGDLS, CDR2 YYNGEE, per germline. This CDR3 has 15 residues. V dropped 4 bases and J dropped 2; count of bases not matched to a gene: 5. In nucleotides, the CDR3 is TGTGCCAGCAGCTTTAGCGGGGTGACCTACAATGAGCAGTTCTTC. This translates into CASSFSGVTYNEQFF.

As regards this clone: Its ends do not fully match the called genes, so a read error is possible. V usage is TRBV5-6 and J usage is TRBJ2-1, with D tentatively TRBD2 (6 bases). The CDR3 consists of 15 residues. Germline V gene sequence: CDR1 SGHDT, CDR2 YYEEEE. CDR3 bases: TGTGTCAGCAGCTCGGGACTCCGCTATGGCGATGAGCAGTTCTTC. Protein: CVSSSGLRYGDEQFF.

The genes are TRBV11-2 and TRBJ2-1, with unresolved D. The germline V and J ends were trimmed by 5 bases and 0 bases, with 5 bases remaining between them. CDR3 length: 13 residues. CDR1 is SGHAT, CDR2 FQNNGV, per germline. The chain's CDR3 is CASSPFSYNEQFF. The CDR3 region has the DNA TGTGCCAGCAGCCCCTTCTCCTACAATGAGCAGTTCTTC.

The chain combines TRBV19 with TRBJ2-1, with 8 nucleotides matching TRBD1. The CDR3 totals 14 residues. CDR1 and CDR2 (germline): LNHDA, SQIVND (reference sequence). V lost 7 bases and J lost 6; bases outside the gene matches: 8. The CDR3 reads CASTQGARSNEQFF. DNA of the CDR3: TGTGCCAGTACCCAGGGGGCGCGGAGCAATGAGCAGTTCTTC.